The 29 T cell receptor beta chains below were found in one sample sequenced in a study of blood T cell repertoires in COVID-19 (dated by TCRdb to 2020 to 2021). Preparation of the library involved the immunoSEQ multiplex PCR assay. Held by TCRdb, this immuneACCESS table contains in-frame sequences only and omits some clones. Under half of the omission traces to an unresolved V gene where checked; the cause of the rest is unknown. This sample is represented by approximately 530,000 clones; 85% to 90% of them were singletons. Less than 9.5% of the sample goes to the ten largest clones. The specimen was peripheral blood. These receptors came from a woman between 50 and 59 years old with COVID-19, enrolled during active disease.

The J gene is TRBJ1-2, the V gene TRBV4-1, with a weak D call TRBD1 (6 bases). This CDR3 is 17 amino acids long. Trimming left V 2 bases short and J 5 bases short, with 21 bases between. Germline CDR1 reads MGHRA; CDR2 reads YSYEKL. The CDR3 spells CASSQQATGTSNYGYTF. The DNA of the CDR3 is TGCGCCAGCAGCCAACAGGCAACCGGGACAAGTAATTATGGCTACACCTTC.

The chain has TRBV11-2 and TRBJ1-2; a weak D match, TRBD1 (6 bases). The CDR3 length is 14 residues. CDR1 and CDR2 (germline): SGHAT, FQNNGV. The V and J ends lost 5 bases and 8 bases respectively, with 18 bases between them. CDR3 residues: CASSGTPGAGGYTF. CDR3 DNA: TGTGCCAGCAGCGGCACACCAGGGGCAGGGGGCTACACCTTC.

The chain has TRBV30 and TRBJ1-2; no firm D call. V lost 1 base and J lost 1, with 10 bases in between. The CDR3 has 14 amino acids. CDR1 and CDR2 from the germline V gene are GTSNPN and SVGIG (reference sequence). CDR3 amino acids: CAWSGRMLNYGYTF. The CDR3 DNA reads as TGTGCCTGGAGTGGGAGGATGCTTAACTATGGCTACACCTTC.

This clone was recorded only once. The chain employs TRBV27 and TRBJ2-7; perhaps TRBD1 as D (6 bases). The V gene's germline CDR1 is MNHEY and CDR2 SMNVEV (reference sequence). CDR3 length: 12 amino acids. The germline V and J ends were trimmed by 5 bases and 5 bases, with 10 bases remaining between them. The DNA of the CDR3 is TGTGCCAGCAGTACAGGGCTGGACGAGCAGTACTTC. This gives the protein CASSTGLDEQYF.

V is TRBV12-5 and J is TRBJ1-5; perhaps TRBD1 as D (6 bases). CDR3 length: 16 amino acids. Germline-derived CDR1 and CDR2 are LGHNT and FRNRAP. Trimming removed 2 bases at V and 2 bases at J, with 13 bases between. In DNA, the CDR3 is TGTGCTAGTGGTTTGTTGGGGGGGCTAGGCAATCAGCCCCAGCATTTT. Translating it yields CASGLLGGLGNQPQHF.

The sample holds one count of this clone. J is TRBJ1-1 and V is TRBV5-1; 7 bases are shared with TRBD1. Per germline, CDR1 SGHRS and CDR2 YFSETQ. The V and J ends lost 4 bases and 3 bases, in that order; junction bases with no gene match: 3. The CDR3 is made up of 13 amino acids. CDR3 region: CASSTTGDTEAFF. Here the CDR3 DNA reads TGCGCCAGCAGCACAACAGGGGACACTGAAGCTTTCTTT.

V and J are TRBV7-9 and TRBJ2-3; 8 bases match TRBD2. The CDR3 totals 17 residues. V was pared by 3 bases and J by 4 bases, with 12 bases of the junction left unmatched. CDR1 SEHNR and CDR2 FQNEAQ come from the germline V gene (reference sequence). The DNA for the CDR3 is TGTGCCAGCAGCTTCGGCGGGGGGCACCTCGGGGCAGATACGCAGTATTTT. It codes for CASSFGGGHLGADTQYF. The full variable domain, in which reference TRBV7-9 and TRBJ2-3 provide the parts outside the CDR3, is DTGVSQNPRHKITKRGQNVTFRCDPISEHNRLYWYRQTLGQGPEFLTYFQNEAQLEKSRLLSDRFSAERPKGSFSTLEIQRTEQGDSAMYLCASSFGGGHLGADTQYFGPGTRLTVL.

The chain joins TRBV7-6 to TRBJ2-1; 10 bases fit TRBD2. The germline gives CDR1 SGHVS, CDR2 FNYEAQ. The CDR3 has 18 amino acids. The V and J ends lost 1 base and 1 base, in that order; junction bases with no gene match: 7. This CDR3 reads CASSLEASGGLSYNEQFF. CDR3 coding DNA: TGTGCCAGCAGCTTAGAGGCTAGCGGGGGCCTTTCCTACAATGAGCAGTTCTTC.

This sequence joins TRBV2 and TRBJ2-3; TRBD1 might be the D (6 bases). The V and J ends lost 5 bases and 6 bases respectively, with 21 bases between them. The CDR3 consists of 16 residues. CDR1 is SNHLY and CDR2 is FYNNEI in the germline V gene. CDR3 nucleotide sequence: TGTGCCAGCAGTCCGGACAGACCATTTTATAAGGATACGCAGTATTTT. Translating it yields CASSPDRPFYKDTQYF. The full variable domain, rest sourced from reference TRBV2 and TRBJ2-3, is EPEVTQTPSHQVTQMGQEVILRCVPISNHLYFYWYRQILGQKVEFLVSFYNNEISEKSEIFDDQFSVERPDGSNFTLKIRSTKLEDSAMYFCASSPDRPFYKDTQYFGPGTRLTVL.

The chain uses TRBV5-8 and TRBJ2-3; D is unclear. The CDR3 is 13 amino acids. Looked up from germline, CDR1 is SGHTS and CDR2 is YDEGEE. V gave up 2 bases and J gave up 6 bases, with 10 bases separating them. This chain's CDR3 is CASSFALWDTQYF. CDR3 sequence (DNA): TGTGCCAGCAGCTTCGCGCTCTGGGATACGCAGTATTTT.

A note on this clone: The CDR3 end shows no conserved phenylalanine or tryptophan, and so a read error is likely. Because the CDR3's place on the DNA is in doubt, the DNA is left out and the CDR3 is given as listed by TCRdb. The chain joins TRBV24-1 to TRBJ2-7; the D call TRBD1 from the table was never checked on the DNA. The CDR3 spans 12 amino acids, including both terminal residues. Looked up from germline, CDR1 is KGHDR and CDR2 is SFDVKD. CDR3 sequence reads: CATSDAGDRYSL.

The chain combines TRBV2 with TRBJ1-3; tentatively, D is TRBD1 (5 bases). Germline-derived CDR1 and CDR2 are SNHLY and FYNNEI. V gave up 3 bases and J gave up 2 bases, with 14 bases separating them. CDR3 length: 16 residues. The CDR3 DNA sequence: TGTGCCAGCAGTGAGACCCCAGGGTCAGCTGGAAACACCATATATTTT. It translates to CASSETPGSAGNTIYF.

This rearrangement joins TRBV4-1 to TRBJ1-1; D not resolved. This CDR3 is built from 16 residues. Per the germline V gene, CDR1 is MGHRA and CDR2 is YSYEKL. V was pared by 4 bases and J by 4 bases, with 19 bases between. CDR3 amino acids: CASSPLQTFQRTEAFF. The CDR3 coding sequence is TGCGCCAGCAGCCCTTTACAGACCTTCCAACGCACTGAAGCTTTCTTT.

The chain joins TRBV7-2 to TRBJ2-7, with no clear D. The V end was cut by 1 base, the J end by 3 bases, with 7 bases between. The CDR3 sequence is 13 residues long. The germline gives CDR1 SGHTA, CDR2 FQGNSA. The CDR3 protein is CASSLGHHYEQYF. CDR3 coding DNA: TGTGCCAGCAGCTTAGGACACCACTACGAGCAGTACTTC.

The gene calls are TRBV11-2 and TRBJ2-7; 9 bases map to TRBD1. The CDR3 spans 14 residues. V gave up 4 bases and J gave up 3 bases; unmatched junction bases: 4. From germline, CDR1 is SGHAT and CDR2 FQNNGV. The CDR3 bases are TGTGCCAGCAGCTCGGGACAGGGACTCTACGAGCAGTACTTC. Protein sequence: CASSSGQGLYEQYF.

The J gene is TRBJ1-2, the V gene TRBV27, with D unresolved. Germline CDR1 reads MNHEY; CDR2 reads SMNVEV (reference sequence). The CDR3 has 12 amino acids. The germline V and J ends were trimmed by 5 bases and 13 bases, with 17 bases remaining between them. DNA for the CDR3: TGTGCCAGCAGTACCGGAACAGCTTCCTTCACCTTC. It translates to CASSTGTASFTF.

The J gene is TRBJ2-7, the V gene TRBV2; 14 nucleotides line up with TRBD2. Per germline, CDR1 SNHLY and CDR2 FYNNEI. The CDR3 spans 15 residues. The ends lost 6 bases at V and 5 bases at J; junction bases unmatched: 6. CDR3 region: CASRRGLAGVNEQYF. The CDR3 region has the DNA TGTGCCAGCAGGAGGGGACTAGCGGGGGTCAACGAGCAGTACTTC. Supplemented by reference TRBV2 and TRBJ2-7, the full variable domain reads EPEVTQTPSHQVTQMGQEVILRCVPISNHLYFYWYRQILGQKVEFLVSFYNNEISEKSEIFDDQFSVERPDGSNFTLKIRSTKLEDSAMYFCASRRGLAGVNEQYFGPGTRLTVT.

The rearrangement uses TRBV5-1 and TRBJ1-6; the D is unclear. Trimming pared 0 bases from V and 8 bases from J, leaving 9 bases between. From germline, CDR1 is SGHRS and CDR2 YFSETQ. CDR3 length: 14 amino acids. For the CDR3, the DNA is TGCGCCAGCAGCTTGGCCGTGAGGGATTCACCCCTCCACTTT. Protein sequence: CASSLAVRDSPLHF.

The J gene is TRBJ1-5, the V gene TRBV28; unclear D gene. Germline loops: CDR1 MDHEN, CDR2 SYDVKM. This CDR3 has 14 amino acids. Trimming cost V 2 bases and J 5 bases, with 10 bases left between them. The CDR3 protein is CASSLNSNDQPQHF. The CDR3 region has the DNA TGTGCCAGCAGTTTAAACAGCAATGATCAGCCCCAGCATTTT.

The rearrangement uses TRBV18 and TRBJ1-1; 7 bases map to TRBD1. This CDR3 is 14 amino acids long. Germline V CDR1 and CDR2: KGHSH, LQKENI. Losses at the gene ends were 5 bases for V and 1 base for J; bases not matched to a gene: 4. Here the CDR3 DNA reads TGTGCCAGCTCATCCCAGGGGGAGAACACTGAAGCTTTCTTT. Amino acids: CASSSQGENTEAFF.

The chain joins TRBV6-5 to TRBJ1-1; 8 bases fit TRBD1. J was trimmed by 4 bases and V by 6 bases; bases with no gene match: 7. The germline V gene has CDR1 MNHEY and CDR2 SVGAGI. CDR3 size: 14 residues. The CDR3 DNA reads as TGTGCCAGCAGAGACAGGGGAGAGGGCACTGAAGCTTTCTTT. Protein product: CASRDRGEGTEAFF.

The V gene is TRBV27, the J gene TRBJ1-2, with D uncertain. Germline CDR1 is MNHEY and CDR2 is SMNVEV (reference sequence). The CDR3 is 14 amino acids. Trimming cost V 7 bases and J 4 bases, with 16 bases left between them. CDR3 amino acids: CASTPGSGLYGYTF. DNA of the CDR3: TGTGCCAGCACCCCGGGGTCCGGACTCTATGGCTACACCTTC.

This CDR3 is CASSREIRGLRYF. CDR3 in DNA: TGTGCCAGCAGCCGAGAGATCAGGGGGCTCCGATATTTT. The chain links TRBV6-5 to TRBJ2-3; 8 bases agree with TRBD1. This CDR3 comprises 13 residues. Germline V gene data show CDR1 as MNHEY and CDR2 as SVGAGI. Trimming at V came to 6 bases and at J to 15 bases, leaving 14 bases not matched to a gene.

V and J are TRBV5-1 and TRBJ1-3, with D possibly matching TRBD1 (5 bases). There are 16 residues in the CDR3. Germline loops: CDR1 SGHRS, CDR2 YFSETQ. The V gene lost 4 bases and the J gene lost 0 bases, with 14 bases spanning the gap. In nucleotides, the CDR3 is TGCGCCAGCAGCATGGGTACAGGTACCTCTGGAAACACCATATATTTT. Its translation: CASSMGTGTSGNTIYF.

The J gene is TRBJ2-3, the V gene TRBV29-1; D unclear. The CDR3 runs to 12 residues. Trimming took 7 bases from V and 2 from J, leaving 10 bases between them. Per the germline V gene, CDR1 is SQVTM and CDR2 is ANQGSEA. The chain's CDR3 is CSGTLYTDTQYF. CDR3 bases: TGCAGCGGAACTCTGTACACAGATACGCAGTATTTT.

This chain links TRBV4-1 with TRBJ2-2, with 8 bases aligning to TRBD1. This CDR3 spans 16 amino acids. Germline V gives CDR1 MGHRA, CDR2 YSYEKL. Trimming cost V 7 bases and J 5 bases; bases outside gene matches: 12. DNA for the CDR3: TGCGCCAGCACCAACCTCGGACAGGGAATAACCGGGGAGCTGTTTTTT. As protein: CASTNLGQGITGELFF.

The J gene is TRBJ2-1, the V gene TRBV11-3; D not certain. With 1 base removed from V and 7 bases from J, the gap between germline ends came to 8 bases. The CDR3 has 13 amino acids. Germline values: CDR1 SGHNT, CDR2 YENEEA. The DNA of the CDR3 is TGTGCCAGCAGCTTAGGCGCTATGAATGAGCAGTTCTTC. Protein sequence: CASSLGAMNEQFF.

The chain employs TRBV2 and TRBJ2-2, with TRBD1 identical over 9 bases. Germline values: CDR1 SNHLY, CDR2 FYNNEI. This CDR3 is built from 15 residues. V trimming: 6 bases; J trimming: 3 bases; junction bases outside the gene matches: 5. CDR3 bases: TGTGCCAGCAGCGTAACAGGGGGCCACACCGGGGAGCTGTTTTTT. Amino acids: CASSVTGGHTGELFF.

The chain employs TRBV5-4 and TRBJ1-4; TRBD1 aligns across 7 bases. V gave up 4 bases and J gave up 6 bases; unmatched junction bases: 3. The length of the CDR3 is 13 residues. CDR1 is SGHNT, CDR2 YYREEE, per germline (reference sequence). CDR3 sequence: CASSQGGHEKLFF. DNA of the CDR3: TGTGCCAGCAGCCAGGGGGGCCATGAAAAACTGTTTTTT.